This record looks at one T cell receptor beta chain sequence and its context. Antigen unknown. The data are from a study of T cell responses to AZD1222 COVID-19 vaccine. Clones were read by immunoSEQ multiplex PCR, and TCRdb kept only the in-frame ones, dropping some. Of more than 110,000 clones detected, 90% appear once; the ten largest clones hold around 3.6%. Findings and limits, study-wide: Clonal diversity was possibly underestimated, and white British individuals and females predominated among donors.

Per the germline V gene, CDR1 is ENHRY and CDR2 is SYGVKD. This CDR3 is built from 15 residues. V shed 4 bases and J 5 bases; nucleotides not matched to a gene: 5. The chain combines TRBV10-3 with TRBJ2-1; 10 nucleotides align to TRBD2. The clonotype comes from an adult in good health. The sample here was peripheral blood, taken on day 0 of AZD1222 vaccination. DNA for the CDR3: TGTGCCATCAGTGGTCGACTAGCGGGCCACAATGAGCAGTTCTTC. As protein: CAISGRLAGHNEQFF.